This T cell receptor beta chain was retrieved from a study of CD8 T cells in ankylosing spondylitis. This clonotype was observed many times. V was trimmed by 6 bases and J by 8 bases, leaving 9 bases between them. This CDR3 spans 11 amino acids. Germline assignment: CDR1 MGHDK and CDR2 SYGVNS. Making the TCR beta libraries involved quantitative 5'-RACE with molecular barcodes. MiXCR, run by TCRdb on the 5' RACE reads, gives a single entry per CDR3 protein. There are 100,000 to 150,000 distinct CDR3 sequences in the sample; more than 6.5% occur only once, and 10% to 15% lies in the top ten. The J gene is TRBJ2-3, the V gene TRBV25-1; possible D gene TRBD2, 5 bases. The receptor comes from a male donor with ankylosing spondylitis or in good health (not recorded which). Input material: blood, either unsorted or a sorted T cell fraction (not recorded which). CDR3 loop: CASREGSTQYF. CDR3 bases: TGTGCCAGCAGAGAGGGTAGTACGCAGTATTTT.